This T cell receptor beta chain was retrieved from a study of cytomegalovirus exposure and HLA in healthy donors. Amplification used 60 Vbeta primers and 13 Jbeta primers. The authors' processing: Unique TCR beta chains numbered roughly 80 million in a later analysis, with roughly 10 million shared. Here immunoSEQ multiplex PCR was the method, and the copy in TCRdb shows in-frame clones only, minus some. That table supplies the V and J calls and clone size; D and trimming were determined from the DNA. The repertoire has about 170,000 clones, around 62% of them found once; the top ten carry under 3%. Between the trimmed V and J ends, which lost 0 bases and 0 bases, there was a span of 8 bases. The CDR3 runs to 14 residues. Germline V lookup: CDR1 SQVTM, CDR2 ANQGSEA.

The gene calls are TRBV29-1 and TRBJ1-1, with D uncertain. The sample taken for sequencing was PBMCs. This receptor was identified in a man aged 35-49 years in good health and CMV-seronegative. CDR3 DNA sequence: TGCAGCGTTGAAGAGCGGGAGATGAACACTGAAGCTTTCTTT. As protein: CSVEEREMNTEAFF.